This TCR beta chain was sequenced during a study of T cell responses to AZD1222 COVID-19 vaccine. Findings and limits, study-wide: Increases in Spike-specific TCR breadth and depth were seen after two AZD1222 doses. After the peak T cell response, and only then, were repertoires sampled.

Trimming removed 3 bases at V and 7 bases at J, with 12 bases between. The CDR3 covers 13 residues. CDR1 is MNHEY, CDR2 SMNVEV, per germline (reference sequence). As to this clone: Antigen: not known.

Repertoires were generated with immunoSEQ multiplex PCR, while TCRdb's copy carries only in-frame clones and drops some. The sample lists 100,000 to 150,000 clones; around 90% were seen once. The chain recombines TRBV27 with TRBJ1-2; D unresolved. Sequenced here: peripheral blood, sampled on day 0 of AZD1222 vaccination. This receptor was obtained from an adult in good health. Here the CDR3 reads CASSLQTGVGYTF. The CDR3, as DNA: TGTGCCAGCAGTTTGCAGACCGGGGTTGGCTACACCTTC.